The T cell receptor (beta chain) described here comes from a study of neurological immune-mediated disorders. Findings of the study overall: The most TCR clonal expansion was seen in HTLV-1-associated myelopathy, and the least was seen in multiple sclerosis, which fell below healthy controls.

Noted time point: longitudinal time-point 2. The CDR3 sequence is 16 residues long. In germline, CDR1 is LGHNA, CDR2 YNFKEQ. J was trimmed by 6 bases and V by 2 bases; bases with no gene match: 10. This clonotype was observed many times. Its antigen is not identified. MiXCR, run by TCRdb on the 5' RACE reads, gives a single entry per CDR3 protein. The sample holds 70,000 to 95,000 distinct CDR3 sequences, less than 15% seen once. The rearrangement links TRBV4-2 to TRBJ1-3, with 7 nucleotides matching TRBD1. The TCR was taken from a female donor with HTLV-1-associated myelopathy (HAM/TSP). The sample was PBMCs. The DNA for the CDR3 is TGTGCCAGCAGCCAAAACAGGGGCCATTGGGAAAACACCATATATTTT. It encodes CASSQNRGHWENTIYF.